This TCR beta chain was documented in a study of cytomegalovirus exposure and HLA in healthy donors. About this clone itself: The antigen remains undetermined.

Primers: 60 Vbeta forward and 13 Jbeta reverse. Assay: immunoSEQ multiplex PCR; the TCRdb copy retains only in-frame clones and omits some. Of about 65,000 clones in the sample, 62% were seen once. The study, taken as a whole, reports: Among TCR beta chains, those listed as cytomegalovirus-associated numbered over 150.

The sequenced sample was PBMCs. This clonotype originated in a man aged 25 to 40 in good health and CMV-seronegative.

CDR3 nucleotides: TGTGCCAGCAGTTACTTGGACAGGGAGGCTGAGCAGTTCTTC. Its translation: CASSYLDREAEQFF. V gene TRBV6-5 combines with J gene TRBJ2-1, with 8 positions matching TRBD1. V shed 1 base and J 9 bases; nucleotides not matched to a gene: 5. This CDR3 contains 14 residues. The V gene's germline CDR1 is MNHEY and CDR2 SVGAGI.